This note documents a single TCR beta chain sequence. The sample is drawn from a study of brain metastases from non-small cell lung cancer. Profiled with immunoSEQ multiplex PCR; TCRdb holds only in-frame clones, not every one. The sample has around 690 clones, about 82% seen once. The germline gives CDR1 MNHEY, CDR2 SVGEGT. The V end was cut by 5 bases, the J end by 3 bases, with 12 bases between. The CDR3 has 14 amino acids. This TCR was recovered from a donor at least 40 years old with non-small cell lung cancer. This rearrangement joins TRBV6-2 or TRBV6-3 to TRBJ2-3, with D unresolved. Sequenced sample: tumor-adjacent normal tissue. The CDR3 reads CASSRTALTDTQYF. CDR3 bases: TGTGCCAGCAGTCGGACGGCACTAACAGATACGCAGTATTTT.